Included here is one TCR beta chain sequence, with context. This record belongs to a study of cytomegalovirus exposure and HLA in healthy donors. PCR involved 60 Vbeta and 13 Jbeta primers. Measured with immunoSEQ multiplex PCR; TCRdb has only the in-frame clones, and not every one. The repertoire holds 160,000 or so clones, with roughly four fifths as singletons. The CDR3 has 15 amino acids. CDR1 and CDR2 from the germline V gene are SGDLS and YYNGEE. Trimming took off 4 bases at V and 0 bases at J, with 12 bases between the two ends. The receptor comes from a woman aged 40 to 50 in good health and CMV-seronegative. The chain carries TRBV9 and TRBJ2-3; D uncertain. Specimen: PBMCs. The CDR3 DNA follows: TGTGCCAGCAGCCCCTTACCCCGGAGCACAGATACGCAGTATTTT. Translated, it gives CASSPLPRSTDTQYF.